These 19 T cell receptor beta chains were sequenced from one sample in a study of beta chain features in type 1 diabetes (dated by TCRdb to the late 2010s). Beyond this particular receptor, the publication reports: In all four CD4+ subsets, TCRB CDR3 length was moderately but significantly shorter in type 1 diabetes patients.

Their antigen targets remain unknown. The receptor library was made with the immunoSEQ multiplex PCR assay. The entire amount of isolated RNA was reverse transcribed using the High Capacity cDNA Reverse Transcription Kit, so the sequenced TCRB transcripts were expressed ones. This immuneACCESS table, as held by TCRdb, lists in-frame sequences with V and J called but not all clones. Of the missing ones, under half trace to an unresolved V gene in checked studies; the others have no known cause. Across this sample there are tens of thousands of clones, with roughly 39% seen only once. Approximately 1.3% of the sample goes to the ten largest clones. The sequenced material came from Tregs from blood. Interpreted using the paper, the cell subset or site label stands for: regulatory CD4+ T cells. The receptor source for this set is a man aged 25-45 years with type 1 diabetes.

This clone was counted between two and nine times. This sequence joins TRBV7-2 and TRBJ2-7, with D possibly being TRBD2 (6 bases). CDR3 length: 14 amino acids. V lost 5 bases, J lost 7 bases, and 18 bases lay in between. In germline, CDR1 is SGHTA, CDR2 FQGNSA. The CDR3 is CASSRGRGTWEQYF. The CDR3 DNA follows: TGTGCCAGCAGCCGCGGACGGGGGACGTGGGAGCAGTACTTC. Variable domain in full (rest from reference TRBV7-2 and TRBJ2-7): GAGVSQSPSNKVTEKGKDVELRCDPISGHTALYWYRQSLGQGLEFLIYFQGNSAPDKSGLPSDRFSAERTGGSVSTLTIQRTQQEDSAVYLCASSRGRGTWEQYFGPGTRLTVT.

The sample holds a few counts of this clone. V is TRBV7-2 and J is TRBJ2-2, with TRBD1 matching 10 bases. CDR1 and CDR2 from the germline V gene are SGHTA and FQGNSA. CDR3 length equals 16 residues. J lost 6 bases, V lost 5 bases, and 9 bases had no gene match. CDR3 DNA: TGTGCCAGCAGCCCCGCGGGACAGGGGATCTCCGGGGAGCTGTTTTTT. Amino acids: CASSPAGQGISGELFF.

The V gene is TRBV5-1, the J gene TRBJ2-1; 7 nucleotides match TRBD1. Germline CDR1 is SGHRS and CDR2 is YFSETQ. The CDR3 loop spans 16 amino acids. V shed 3 bases, J shed 5 bases, and the junction held 11 bases outside the gene matches. This chain's CDR3 is CASSSPDRAYNNEQFF. CDR3 coding DNA: TGCGCCAGCAGCTCCCCAGACAGGGCCTATAACAATGAGCAGTTCTTC.

This clone is a singleton in its sample. The rearrangement links TRBV7-3 to TRBJ1-2, with TRBD1 matching 10 bases. The CDR3 is 13 amino acids. CDR1 and CDR2 from the germline V gene are SGHTA and FQGTGA. V shed 3 bases, J shed 6 bases, and the junction held 1 base outside the gene matches. The CDR3 protein is CASSLGTGDGYTF. CDR3 nucleotide sequence: TGTGCCAGCAGCTTGGGGACAGGGGATGGCTACACCTTC.

In this sample, this clone turned up a few times. The chain has TRBV28 and TRBJ1-1; tentatively, D is TRBD1 (5 bases). This CDR3 is built from 13 residues. Germline V CDR1 and CDR2: MDHEN, SYDVKM. V lost 6 bases and J 3 bases, leaving 11 bases between the germline ends. This CDR3 reads CASSHDSYTEAFF. Here the CDR3 DNA reads TGTGCCAGCAGCCATGACAGCTACACTGAAGCTTTCTTT.

The gene calls are TRBV28 and TRBJ1-2; TRBD1 agrees at 9 bases. V gave up 5 bases and J gave up 4 bases; unmatched junction bases: 11. The CDR3 totals 16 residues. Germline CDR1 reads MDHEN; CDR2 reads SYDVKM. The CDR3 is CASSPALMGQGYGYTF. Here the CDR3 DNA reads TGTGCCAGCAGTCCCGCTCTGATGGGACAGGGCTATGGCTACACCTTC.

This clone was detected many times. The chain has TRBV28 and TRBJ1-1; D perhaps matches TRBD1 (5 bases). Per germline, CDR1 MDHEN and CDR2 SYDVKM. The CDR3 has 12 residues. V was shortened by 8 bases and J by 8 bases, with 15 bases between the two germline ends. The CDR3: CASRDSLTEAFF. The CDR3 DNA reads TGTGCCAGCCGGGACTCCTTAACAGAAGCTTTCTTT.

The chain is built from TRBV25-1 and TRBJ2-7; D is possibly TRBD2 (5 bases). The J call may be wrong; the DNA end is better matched by TRBJ2-1. The CDR3 has 14 amino acids. Germline lookup yields CDR1 MGHDK and CDR2 SYGVNS. The CDR3 protein is CASRSWAEGNEQFF. The DNA for the CDR3 is TGTGCCAGCCGGTCTTGGGCCGAGGGCAATGAGCAGTTCTTC.

J is TRBJ2-3 and V is TRBV6-5, with TRBD2 identical over 11 bases. The CDR3 loop spans 14 amino acids. After removal of 6 bases from V and 4 bases from J, the junction contained 3 bases not matched to a gene. Germline V gene sequence: CDR1 MNHEY, CDR2 SVGAGI. The CDR3: CASSRGLAADTQYF. The CDR3 nucleotides are TGTGCCAGCAGCCGGGGACTAGCGGCAGATACGCAGTATTTT.

This clone was seen only a few times. V usage is TRBV5-4 and J usage is TRBJ1-4; D gene ambiguous. Trimming stripped 0 bases from V and 6 bases from J, with 9 bases between. Germline V gene data show CDR1 as SGHNT and CDR2 as YYREEE (reference sequence). This CDR3 region has 14 residues. The CDR3 DNA is TGTGCCAGCAGCTTGGCGAAGGCGGATGAAAAACTGTTTTTT. Translation: CASSLAKADEKLFF.

Here the CDR3 DNA reads TGTGCCAGCAGCCCACAGGGAATGGGCAACGAGCAGTACTTC. Translated, it gives CASSPQGMGNEQYF. The rearrangement joins TRBV14 to TRBJ2-7, with a tentative D call TRBD1 (6 bases). CDR1 and CDR2 from the germline V gene are SGHDN and FVKESK. With 4 bases removed from V and 5 bases from J, the gap between germline ends came to 15 bases. The CDR3 runs 14 residues. The complete variable domain, with remaining parts taken from reference TRBV14 and TRBJ2-7, reads EAGVTQFPSHSVIEKGQTVTLRCDPISGHDNLYWYRRVMGKEIKFLLHFVKESKQDESGMPNNRFLAERTGGTYSTLKVQPAELEDSGVYFCASSPQGMGNEQYFGPGTRLTVT.

This clone was counted only a few times. One junction end disagrees with the germline gene, perhaps due to a read error. J is TRBJ2-3 and V is TRBV7-3, with 10 bases lining up with TRBD1. The germline V gene has CDR1 SGHTA and CDR2 FQGTGA. The CDR3 length is 13 residues. The CDR3 sequence is CASSATTGGAFHF. Here the CDR3 DNA reads TGTGCCAGCAGCGCCACGACAGGGGGCGCTTTCCACTTT.

The rearrangement uses TRBV7-2 and TRBJ1-2; 7 bases align to TRBD1. The CDR3 has 14 amino acids. Germline loops: CDR1 SGHTA, CDR2 FQGNSA. With 5 bases clipped from V and 2 bases from J, the junction kept 5 bases outside the gene matches. Here the CDR3 DNA reads TGTGCCAGCAGCGAAGCGACAGGGAACTATGGCTACACCTTC. As protein: CASSEATGNYGYTF.

This clone has a single count. The chain joins TRBV6-4 to TRBJ2-2; D uncertain. The CDR3 contains 14 residues. Germline V lookup: CDR1 MRHNA, CDR2 SNTAGT. The V end lost 3 bases, the J end lost 2 bases, and 7 bases lay between the germline ends. The CDR3: CASSEEQNTGELFF. CDR3 DNA sequence: TGTGCCAGCAGTGAAGAGCAAAACACCGGGGAGCTGTTTTTT.

The rearrangement links TRBV6-1 to TRBJ1-5; 7 bases match TRBD1. The CDR3 is made up of 15 amino acids. Germline assignment: CDR1 MNHNS and CDR2 SASEGT. J gave up 2 bases and V 5 bases, and 6 bases lay outside the gene matches. Written as DNA, the CDR3 is TGTGCCAGCAGTACCCGGGACAGAGGCAATCAGCCCCAGCATTTT. This sequence encodes CASSTRDRGNQPQHF.

The chain carries TRBV27 and TRBJ2-5, with 9 positions matching TRBD1. The J call is uncertain, as TRBJ2-7 better fits the DNA end. The CDR3 extends over 14 amino acids. Germline-derived CDR1 and CDR2 are MNHEY and SMNVEV (reference sequence). CDR3 in amino acids: CASSHRQGGYEQYF. CDR3 in DNA: TGTGCCAGCAGTCACCGACAGGGGGGCTACGAGCAGTACTTC.

This clone has only a few counts. The chain couples TRBV4-3 to TRBJ2-7, with a possible D match to TRBD2 (6 bases). Germline V gene data show CDR1 as LGHNA and CDR2 as YSLEER. V shed 3 bases and J shed 4 bases, with 19 bases lying between them. CDR3 length equals 16 residues. The CDR3 nucleotides are TGCGCCAGCAGCCAGGGGAGCGGGCAGGGAGGTTACGAGCAGTACTTC. It yields the protein CASSQGSGQGGYEQYF.

A few counts support this clone. In DNA, the CDR3 is TGTGCCAGCAGCTTAGGGGGTAGCGGAGCCGGTGAGACCCAGTACTTC. This translates into CASSLGGSGAGETQYF. This rearrangement joins TRBV7-2 to TRBJ2-5; a possible D gene is TRBD2 (6 bases). In germline, CDR1 is SGHTA, CDR2 FQGNSA. The CDR3 has 16 residues. The germline V and J ends were trimmed by 1 base and 5 bases, with 17 bases remaining between them.

This clone was seen a few times. The J gene is TRBJ2-4, the V gene TRBV7-9, with 9 bases that match TRBD2. J lost 9 bases, V lost 4 bases, and 16 bases had no gene match. The germline CDR1 and CDR2 sequences are SEHNR and FQNEAQ (reference sequence). The CDR3 extends over 17 amino acids. The CDR3 reads CASSSRGSGSGQSIQYF. The CDR3 DNA reads as TGTGCCAGCAGCTCCCGAGGTAGCGGGAGCGGGCAGAGCATTCAGTACTTC.